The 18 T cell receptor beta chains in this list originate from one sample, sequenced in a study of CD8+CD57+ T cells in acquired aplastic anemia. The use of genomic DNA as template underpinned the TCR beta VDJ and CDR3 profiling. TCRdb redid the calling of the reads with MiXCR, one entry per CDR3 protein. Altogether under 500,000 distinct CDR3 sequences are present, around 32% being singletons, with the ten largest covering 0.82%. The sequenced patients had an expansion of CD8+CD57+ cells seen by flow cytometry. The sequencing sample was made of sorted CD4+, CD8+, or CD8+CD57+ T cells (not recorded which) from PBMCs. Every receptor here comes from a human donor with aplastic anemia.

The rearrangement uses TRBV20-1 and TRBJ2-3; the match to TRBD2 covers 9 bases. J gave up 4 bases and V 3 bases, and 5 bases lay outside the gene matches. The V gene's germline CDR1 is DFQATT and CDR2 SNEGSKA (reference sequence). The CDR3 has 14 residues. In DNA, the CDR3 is TGCAGTGCTAGCCAGCGGGGGGCCGCAGATACGCAGTATTTT. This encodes CSASQRGAADTQYF.

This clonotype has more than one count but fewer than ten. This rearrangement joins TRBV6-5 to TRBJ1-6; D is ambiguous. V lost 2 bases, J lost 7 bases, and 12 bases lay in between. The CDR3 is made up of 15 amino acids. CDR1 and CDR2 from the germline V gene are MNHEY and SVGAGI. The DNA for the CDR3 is TGTGCCAGCAGTTACATGGGAAAACCGAATTCACCCCTCCACTTT. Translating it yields CASSYMGKPNSPLHF.

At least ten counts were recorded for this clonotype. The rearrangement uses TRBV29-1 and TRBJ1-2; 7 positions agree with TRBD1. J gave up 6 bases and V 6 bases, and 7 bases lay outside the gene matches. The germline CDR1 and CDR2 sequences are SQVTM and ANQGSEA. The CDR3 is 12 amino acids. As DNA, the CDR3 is TGCAGCGTAGTGACAGGGCTGGATGGCTACACCTTC. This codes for CSVVTGLDGYTF.

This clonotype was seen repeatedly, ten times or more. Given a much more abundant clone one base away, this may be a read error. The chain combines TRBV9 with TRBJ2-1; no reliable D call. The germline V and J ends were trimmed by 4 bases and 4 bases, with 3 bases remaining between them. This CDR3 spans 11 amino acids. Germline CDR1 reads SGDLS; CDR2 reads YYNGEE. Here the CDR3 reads CASSFYNEQFF. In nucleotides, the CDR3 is TGTGCCAGCAGCTTTTACAATGAGCAGTTCTTC.

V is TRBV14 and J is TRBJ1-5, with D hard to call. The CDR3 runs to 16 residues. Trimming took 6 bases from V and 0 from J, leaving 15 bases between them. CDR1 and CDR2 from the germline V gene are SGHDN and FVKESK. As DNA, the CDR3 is TGTGCCAGCAGTTTATCGACGCCGAATAGCAATCAGCCCCAGCATTTT. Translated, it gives CASSLSTPNSNQPQHF.

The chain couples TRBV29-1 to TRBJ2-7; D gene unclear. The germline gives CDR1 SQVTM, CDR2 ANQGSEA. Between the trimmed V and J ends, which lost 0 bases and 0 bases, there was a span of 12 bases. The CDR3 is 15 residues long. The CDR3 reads CSVEDLRVGSYEQYF. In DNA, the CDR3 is TGCAGCGTTGAAGATCTGCGAGTTGGCTCCTACGAGCAGTACTTC.

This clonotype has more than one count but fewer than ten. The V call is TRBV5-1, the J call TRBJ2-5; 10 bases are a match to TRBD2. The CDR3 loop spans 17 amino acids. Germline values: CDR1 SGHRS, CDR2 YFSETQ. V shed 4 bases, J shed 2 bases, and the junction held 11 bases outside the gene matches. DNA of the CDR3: TGCGCCAGCAGCCCGGGGCCTAGCGGGGGACCGCAAGAGACCCAGTACTTC. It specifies CASSPGPSGGPQETQYF. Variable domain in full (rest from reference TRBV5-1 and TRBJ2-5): KAGVTQTPRYLIKTRGQQVTLSCSPISGHRSVSWYQQTPGQGLQFLFEYFSETQRNKGNFPGRFSGRQFSNSRSEMNVSTLELGDSALYLCASSPGPSGGPQETQYFGPGTRLLVL.

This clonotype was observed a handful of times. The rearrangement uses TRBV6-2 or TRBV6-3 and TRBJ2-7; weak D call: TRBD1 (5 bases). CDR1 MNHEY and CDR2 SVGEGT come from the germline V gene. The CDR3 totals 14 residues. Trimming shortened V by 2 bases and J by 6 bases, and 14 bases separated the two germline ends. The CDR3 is CASSYTRVPSEQYF. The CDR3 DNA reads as TGTGCCAGCAGTTACACCAGGGTTCCCAGCGAGCAGTACTTC.

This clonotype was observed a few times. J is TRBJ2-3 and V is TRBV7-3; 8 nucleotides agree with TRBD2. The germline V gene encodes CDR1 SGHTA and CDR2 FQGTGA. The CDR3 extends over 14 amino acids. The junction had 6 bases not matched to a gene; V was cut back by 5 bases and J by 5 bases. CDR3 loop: CASSKGLAGDTQYF. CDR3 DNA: TGTGCCAGCAGCAAAGGACTAGCTGGAGATACGCAGTATTTT.

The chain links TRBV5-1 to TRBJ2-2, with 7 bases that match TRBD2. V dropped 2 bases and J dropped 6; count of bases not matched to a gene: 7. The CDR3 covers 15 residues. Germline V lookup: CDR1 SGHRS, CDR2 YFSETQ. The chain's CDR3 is CASSFSGRASGELFF. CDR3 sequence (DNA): TGCGCCAGCAGCTTTAGTGGGAGGGCGTCCGGGGAGCTGTTTTTT.

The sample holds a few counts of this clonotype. The DNA of the CDR3 is TGTGCCAGCAGCTTACTCGGGGGGCCGGCCCTCTCCTACAATGAGCAGTTCTTC. It specifies CASSLLGGPALSYNEQFF. This chain connects TRBV7-3 to TRBJ2-1; perhaps TRBD2 as D (7 bases). CDR1 SGHTA and CDR2 FQGTGA come from the germline V gene. V was clipped by 2 bases and J by 0 bases, with 17 bases between them. The CDR3 is made up of 18 amino acids.

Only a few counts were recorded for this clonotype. In nucleotides, the CDR3 is TGTGCCAGCGGCTTCCGGGACAATAGCAATCAGCCCCAGCATTTT. Translation: CASGFRDNSNQPQHF. The V and J genes are TRBV2 and TRBJ1-5; possible D gene TRBD1, 6 bases. The CDR3 extends over 15 amino acids. Germline CDR1 reads SNHLY; CDR2 reads FYNNEI. V was trimmed by 8 bases and J by 0 bases, leaving 14 bases between them.

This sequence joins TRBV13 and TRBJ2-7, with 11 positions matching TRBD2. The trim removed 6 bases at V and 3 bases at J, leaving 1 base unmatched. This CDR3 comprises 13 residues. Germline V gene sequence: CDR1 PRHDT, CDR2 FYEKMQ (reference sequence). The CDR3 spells CASRTSGVYEQYF. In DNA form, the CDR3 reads TGTGCCAGCAGGACTAGCGGGGTCTACGAGCAGTACTTC.

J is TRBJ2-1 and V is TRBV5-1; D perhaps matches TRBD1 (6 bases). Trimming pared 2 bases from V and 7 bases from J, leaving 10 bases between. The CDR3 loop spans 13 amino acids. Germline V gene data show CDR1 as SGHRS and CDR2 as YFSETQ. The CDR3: CASSLLTGNEQFF. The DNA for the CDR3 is TGCGCCAGCAGCTTATTAACAGGGAATGAGCAGTTCTTC.

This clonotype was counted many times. CDR3 sequence reads: CASSFEGVRSEQYF. In nucleotides, the CDR3 is TGTGCCAGCAGCTTTGAGGGTGTAAGATCCGAGCAGTACTTC. The rearrangement links TRBV7-8 to TRBJ2-7; D perhaps matches TRBD2 (5 bases). The CDR3 is 14 residues long. Germline V gene lookup returns CDR1 SGHVS and CDR2 FQNEAQ. Trimming pared 3 bases from V and 6 bases from J, leaving 15 bases between.

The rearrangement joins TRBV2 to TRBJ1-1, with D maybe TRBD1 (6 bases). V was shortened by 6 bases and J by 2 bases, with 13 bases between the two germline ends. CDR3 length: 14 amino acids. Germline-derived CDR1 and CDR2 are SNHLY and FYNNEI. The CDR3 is CASSSAQGNTEAFF. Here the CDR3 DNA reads TGTGCCAGCAGCTCAGCACAGGGTAACACTGAAGCTTTCTTT.

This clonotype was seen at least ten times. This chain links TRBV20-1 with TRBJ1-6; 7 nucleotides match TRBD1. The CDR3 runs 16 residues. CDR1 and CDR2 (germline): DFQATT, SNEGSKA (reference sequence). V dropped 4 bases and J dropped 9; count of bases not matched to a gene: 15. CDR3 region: CSAMVPRQGAGSPLHF. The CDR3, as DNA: TGCAGTGCTATGGTCCCCCGACAGGGAGCAGGTTCACCCCTCCACTTT.

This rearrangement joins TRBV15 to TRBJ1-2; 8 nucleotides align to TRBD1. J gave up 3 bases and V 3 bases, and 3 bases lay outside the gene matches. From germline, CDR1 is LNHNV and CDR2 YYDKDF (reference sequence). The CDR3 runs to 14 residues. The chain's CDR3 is CATSSGQGYYGYTF. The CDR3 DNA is TGTGCCACCAGCAGTGGACAGGGCTACTATGGCTACACCTTC.